The next 25 T cell receptor beta chains were all read from a single sample in a study of T cell repertoires in cytomegalovirus infection. Each CDR3 protein is one row after TCRdb ran MiXCR on the reads. This sample has some 920,000 distinct CDR3 sequences, with 31% found just once. Their antigens remain unidentified. Sequenced here: cultured CD8+ T cells from PBMCs, sampled from culture after CMV antigen stimulation. Receptors originate from a human donor in good health (CMV status not recorded). Some clones in this sample may be carry-over from other donors' samples.

In regard to this clonotype: A much larger clonotype is one base distant, so this may be a read error. This chain uses TRBV5-4 with TRBJ1-1, with TRBD1 identical over 9 bases. CDR3 length: 15 residues. Unmatched junction bases numbered 10, after V lost 4 bases and J lost 6 bases. Per the germline V gene, CDR1 is SGHNT and CDR2 is YYREEE (reference sequence). DNA of the CDR3: TGTGCCAGCAGCCCAATGACAGGGGGACGTTCTGAAGCTTTCTTT. Translated: CASSPMTGGRSEAFF.

This clonotype came up a few times. This chain connects TRBV7-3 to TRBJ1-2; possible D gene TRBD1, 5 bases. Between the trimmed V and J ends, which lost 8 bases and 8 bases, there was a span of 18 bases. There are 13 residues in the CDR3. Looked up from germline, CDR1 is SGHTA and CDR2 is FQGTGA. This CDR3 reads CASGTGLREGYTF. In nucleotides, the CDR3 is TGTGCCAGCGGTACGGGACTCAGGGAGGGCTACACCTTC. Based on the CDR3 plus reference TRBV7-3 and TRBJ1-2, the full variable domain is GAGVSQTPSNKVTEKGKYVELRCDPISGHTALYWYRQSLGQGPEFLIYFQGTGAADDSGLPNDRFFAVRPEGSVSTLKIQRTERGDSAVYLCASGTGLREGYTFGSGTRLTVV.

CDR3 loop: CASSYLGSLNQPQHF. CDR3 nucleotide sequence: TGTGCCAGCAGTTACTTGGGCAGCCTCAATCAGCCCCAGCATTTT. The chain employs TRBV6-2 or TRBV6-3 and TRBJ1-5; D unclear. V shed 1 base and J shed 3 bases, with 10 bases lying between them. This CDR3 comprises 15 residues. Germline V gene lookup returns CDR1 MNHEY and CDR2 SVGEGT.

The sample holds a few counts of this clonotype. The J gene is TRBJ2-1, the V gene TRBV3-1; D is unresolved. Germline V gene data show CDR1 as LGHDT and CDR2 as YNNKEL (reference sequence). The CDR3 consists of 15 residues. V was trimmed by 1 base and J by 6 bases, leaving 13 bases between them. The CDR3, as DNA: TGTGCCAGCAGCCAAGGCCGAGGTACGGTCAATGAGCAGTTCTTC. This gives the protein CASSQGRGTVNEQFF.

This clonotype occurred a few times. The V and J genes are TRBV9 and TRBJ2-3; the D gene is possibly TRBD1 (6 bases). The CDR3 length is 16 residues. Germline V CDR1 and CDR2: SGDLS, YYNGEE. With 0 bases removed from V and 0 bases from J, the gap between germline ends came to 11 bases. The CDR3 DNA is TGTGCCAGCAGCGTAGAGGGACAAACTAGCACAGATACGCAGTATTTT. Translating it yields CASSVEGQTSTDTQYF.

There are a few counts of this clonotype. DNA of the CDR3: TGTGCCAGCAGTTTCGGGGCCCTCGGGCAGGACTATGGCTACACCTTC. This sequence encodes CASSFGALGQDYGYTF. The chain carries TRBV27 and TRBJ1-2; D is perhaps TRBD1 (5 bases). This CDR3 has 16 amino acids. Between the trimmed V and J ends, which lost 3 bases and 3 bases, there was a span of 17 bases. The germline CDR1 and CDR2 sequences are MNHEY and SMNVEV (reference sequence).

This clonotype was observed a few times. The chain carries TRBV7-6 and TRBJ2-1; D is possibly TRBD1 or TRBD2 (5 bases each). The germline gives CDR1 SGHVS, CDR2 FNYEAQ. Trimming took off 4 bases at V and 6 bases at J, with 16 bases between the two ends. This CDR3 region has 15 residues. For the CDR3, the DNA is TGTGCCAGCAGCTCCCCGGGGACGAGAGGCAATGAGCAGTTCTTC. Encoded protein: CASSSPGTRGNEQFF.

This chain links TRBV18 with TRBJ2-3; the match to TRBD1 covers 8 bases. The CDR3 consists of 18 residues. The V gene end was trimmed by 8 bases and the J gene end by 2 bases; junction bases not matched to a gene: 18. CDR1 and CDR2 (germline): KGHSH, LQKENI. In DNA, the CDR3 is TGTGCCAGCCCTCGCACGGCGCGGACAGGGCTTAACACAGATACGCAGTATTTT. Translating it yields CASPRTARTGLNTDTQYF.

This clonotype was detected only a few times. The rearrangement uses TRBV7-9 and TRBJ1-5; D is ambiguous. V was clipped by 1 base and J by 9 bases, with 7 bases between them. The CDR3 extends over 12 amino acids. Germline V CDR1 and CDR2: SEHNR, FQNEAQ (reference sequence). DNA for the CDR3: TGTGCCAGCAGCTTAGGCCCTGGGCCCCAGCATTTT. It specifies CASSLGPGPQHF.

The rearrangement links TRBV7-9 to TRBJ2-3; D ambiguous. The CDR3 consists of 15 residues. Trimming left V 5 bases short and J 4 bases short, with 16 bases between. CDR1 is SEHNR and CDR2 is FQNEAQ in the germline V gene (reference sequence). The CDR3 loop reads CASSRDPLGADTQYF. The CDR3 bases are TGTGCCAGCAGCCGCGACCCCCTAGGAGCAGATACGCAGTATTTT. The variable domain in full, completed from reference TRBV7-9 and TRBJ2-3, reads DTGVSQNPRHKITKRGQNVTFRCDPISEHNRLYWYRQTLGQGPEFLTYFQNEAQLEKSRLLSDRFSAERPKGSFSTLEIQRTEQGDSAMYLCASSRDPLGADTQYFGPGTRLTVL.

This clonotype was seen a few times. CDR3 bases: TGTGCCAGCAGATGTAGCGGGGGGGCCGACACCGGGGAGCTGTTTTTT. Translated, it gives CASRCSGGADTGELFF. This chain uses TRBV12-3 or TRBV12-4 with TRBJ2-2; 11 nucleotides agree with TRBD2. Losses at the gene ends were 6 bases for V and 3 bases for J; bases not matched to a gene: 6. This CDR3 has 16 amino acids.

The chain links TRBV5-8 to TRBJ2-4, with TRBD1 matching 7 bases. The J segment lost 6 bases and the V segment lost 5 bases, leaving 14 bases of the junction unmatched. This CDR3 has 16 amino acids. Germline CDR1 and CDR2: SGHTS and YDEGEE. DNA of the CDR3: TGTGCCAGCAGTCCAACCGGGACAGCCTTAATAAACATTCAGTACTTC. This sequence encodes CASSPTGTALINIQYF.

Regarding this clonotype: This may arise from a read error, as a much more abundant clone is one base away. The chain joins TRBV7-6 to TRBJ2-7; 8 bases align to TRBD1. The J segment lost 3 bases and the V segment lost 4 bases, leaving 8 bases of the junction unmatched. Germline V gene sequence: CDR1 SGHVS, CDR2 FNYEAQ. CDR3 size: 15 residues. This CDR3 reads CASSSSQGAVYEQYF. The CDR3 DNA sequence: TGTGCCAGCAGCTCGTCTCAGGGGGCGGTCTACGAGCAGTACTTC.

Concerning this clonotype itself: A much bigger clone sits one base away, suggesting this may be a read error. The V and J genes are TRBV6-8 and TRBJ1-1; D is possibly TRBD1 (5 bases). The CDR3 loop spans 14 amino acids. Trimming cost V 6 bases and J 2 bases, with 13 bases left between them. Per the germline V gene, CDR1 is MNHGY and CDR2 is SAAAGT. The DNA of the CDR3 is TGTGCCAGCAGCCCTATGACAGTCAACACTGAAGCTTTCTTT. Protein product: CASSPMTVNTEAFF.

This clonotype was observed a single time. The chain is built from TRBV29-1 and TRBJ1-2, with D perhaps matching TRBD1 (5 bases). Trimming stripped 6 bases from V and 7 bases from J, with 15 bases between. This CDR3 has 12 residues. Germline CDR1 is SQVTM and CDR2 is ANQGSEA. CDR3 nucleotide sequence: TGCAGCGTAGTGGGACCGCACAGTGGCTACACCTTC. Protein sequence: CSVVGPHSGYTF.

The chain combines TRBV7-6 with TRBJ1-5; TRBD1 matches 8 bases. The CDR3 extends over 18 amino acids. The V and J ends lost 5 bases and 3 bases, in that order; junction bases with no gene match: 15. Germline-derived CDR1 and CDR2 are SGHVS and FNYEAQ. For the CDR3, the DNA is TGTGCCAGCAGCCAGGATCCAGGGGGCCCCTTGGACAATCAGCCCCAGCATTTT. This encodes CASSQDPGGPLDNQPQHF. The full variable domain, in which reference TRBV7-6 and TRBJ1-5 provide the parts outside the CDR3, is GAGVSQSPRYKVTKRGQDVALRCDPISGHVSLYWYRQALGQGPEFLTYFNYEAQQDKSGLPNDRFSAERPEGSISTLTIQRTEQRDSAMYRCASSQDPGGPLDNQPQHFGDGTRLSIL.

This clonotype was counted a few times. The V gene is TRBV6-1, the J gene TRBJ1-1; the D gene is possibly TRBD1 (5 bases). Germline CDR1 MNHNS, CDR2 SASEGT. With 5 bases removed from V and 6 bases from J, the gap between germline ends came to 16 bases. This CDR3 comprises 14 residues. CDR3 loop: CASSPRGVFPEAFF. The CDR3 bases are TGTGCCAGCAGTCCGCGGGGGGTTTTCCCTGAAGCTTTCTTT.

The chain couples TRBV27 to TRBJ2-1; TRBD2 might be the D (6 bases). The V and J ends lost 4 bases and 3 bases respectively, with 19 bases between them. Germline V gene lookup returns CDR1 MNHEY and CDR2 SMNVEV (reference sequence). The CDR3 length is 17 residues. The CDR3 loop reads CASSSPLSGDGYNEQFF. The CDR3 DNA reads as TGTGCCAGCAGTTCCCCCCTCTCGGGGGACGGCTACAATGAGCAGTTCTTC.

The CDR3, as DNA: TGTGCCAGCAGCCCGGGGCCAATTAATTCACCCCTCCACTTT. Translation gives CASSPGPINSPLHF. The V and J genes are TRBV7-9 and TRBJ1-6, with a tentative D call TRBD1 (5 bases). This CDR3 is built from 14 residues. V was shortened by 5 bases and J by 6 bases, with 11 bases between the two germline ends. Per germline, CDR1 SEHNR and CDR2 FQNEAQ (reference sequence).

The chain links TRBV20-1 to TRBJ1-5; a weak D match, TRBD1 (6 bases). CDR3 length: 13 residues. Germline V gene sequence: CDR1 DFQATT, CDR2 SNEGSKA (reference sequence). V was clipped by 5 bases and J by 6 bases, with 14 bases between them. For the CDR3, the DNA is TGCAGTGCTCCCGCCCAGGGGATTCAGCCCCAGCATTTT. Amino acid sequence: CSAPAQGIQPQHF.

The chain combines TRBV28 with TRBJ2-5; 10 bases are shared with TRBD2. The CDR3 spans 15 residues. V trimming: 5 bases; J trimming: 5 bases; junction bases outside the gene matches: 8. Germline values: CDR1 MDHEN, CDR2 SYDVKM. This CDR3 is CASSAQRGGRETQYF. For the CDR3, the DNA is TGTGCCAGCAGTGCCCAGCGGGGGGGCCGGGAGACCCAGTACTTC. Variable domain in full (rest from reference TRBV28 and TRBJ2-5): DVKVTQSSRYLVKRTGEKVFLECVQDMDHENMFWYRQDPGLGLRLIYFSYDVKMKEKGDIPEGYSVSREKKERFSLILESASTNQTSMYLCASSAQRGGRETQYFGPGTRLLVL.

This clonotype was seen a handful of times. CDR3 sequence (DNA): TGTGCCAGCAGTACCCAGTCCCGCGGGGACTATGGCTACACCTTC. It translates to CASSTQSRGDYGYTF. The chain employs TRBV12-3 or TRBV12-4 and TRBJ1-2; no clear D. The CDR3 is made up of 15 amino acids. V shed 5 bases and J shed 3 bases, with 16 bases lying between them.

There are a few counts of this clonotype. An end of the junction differs from the germline gene, which may be a read error. This chain connects TRBV19 to TRBJ1-5; D remains ambiguous. Germline CDR1 reads LNHDA; CDR2 reads SQIVND (reference sequence). The CDR3 extends over 14 amino acids. The CDR3 here is CASGIGVSNQPQHF. For the CDR3, the DNA is TGTGCCAGTGGTATCGGGGTTAGCAATCAGCCCCAGCATTTT.

The gene calls are TRBV12-3 or TRBV12-4 and TRBJ1-2; D is unclear. The CDR3 runs to 14 residues. Trimming shortened V by 5 bases and J by 7 bases, and 17 bases separated the two germline ends. The CDR3 loop is CASSPSTVRGGYTF. CDR3 bases: TGTGCCAGCAGTCCCTCGACTGTCCGGGGTGGCTACACCTTC.

The rearrangement links TRBV6-2 or TRBV6-3 to TRBJ2-1; D is possibly TRBD1 or TRBD2 (5 bases each). Germline CDR1 and CDR2: MNHEY and SVGEGT. Trimming shortened V by 0 bases and J by 8 bases, and 17 bases separated the two germline ends. The CDR3 contains 16 residues. The DNA of the CDR3 is TGTGCCAGCAGTTACTCTCCGAGGGGCGTAAGGGATGAGCAGTTCTTC. It translates to CASSYSPRGVRDEQFF.